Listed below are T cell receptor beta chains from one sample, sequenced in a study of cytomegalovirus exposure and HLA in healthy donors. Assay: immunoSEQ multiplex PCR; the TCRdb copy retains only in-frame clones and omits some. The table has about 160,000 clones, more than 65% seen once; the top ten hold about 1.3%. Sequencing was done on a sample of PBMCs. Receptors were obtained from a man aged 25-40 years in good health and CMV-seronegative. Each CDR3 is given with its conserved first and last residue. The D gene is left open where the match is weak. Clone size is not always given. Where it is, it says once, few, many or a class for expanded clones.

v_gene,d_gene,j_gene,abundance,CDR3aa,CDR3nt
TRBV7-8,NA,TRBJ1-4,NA,CASSLRGREKLFF,TGTGCCAGCAGCTTACGGGGTCGGGAAAAACTGTTTTTT
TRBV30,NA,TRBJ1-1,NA,CAWTSPGWGRGNTEAFF,TGTGCCTGGACCTCCCCGGGTTGGGGAAGGGGGAACACTGAAGCTTTCTTT
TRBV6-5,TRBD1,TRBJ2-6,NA,CASNDRGPGANVLTF,TGTGCCAGCAACGACAGGGGGCCTGGGGCCAACGTCCTGACTTTC
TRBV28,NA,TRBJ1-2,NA,CASSLVADYGYTF,TGTGCCAGCAGTTTGGTGGCGGACTATGGCTACACCTTC
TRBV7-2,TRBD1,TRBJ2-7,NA,CASRQKTGSSYEQYF,TGTGCCAGCAGACAAAAGACAGGGTCCTCCTACGAGCAGTACTTC
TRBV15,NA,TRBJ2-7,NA,CATSRDRGAREQYF,TGTGCCACCAGCAGAGATCGAGGCGCTCGGGAGCAGTACTTC
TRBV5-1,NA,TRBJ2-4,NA,CASSFRDPRDIQYF,TGCGCCAGCAGCTTCCGGGATCCGAGGGACATTCAGTACTTC
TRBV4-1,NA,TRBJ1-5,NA,CASSPPPVSDSNQPQHF,TGCGCCAGCAGCCCGCCCCCGGTCTCCGATAGCAATCAGCCCCAGCATTTT
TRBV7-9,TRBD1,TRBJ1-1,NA,CSSSLGDSEAFF,TGTTCCAGCAGCTTAGGGGACAGTGAAGCTTTCTTT
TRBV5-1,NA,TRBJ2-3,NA,CASSRWGGATDTQYF,TGCGCCAGCAGCCGTTGGGGGGGGGCGACAGATACGCAGTATTTT
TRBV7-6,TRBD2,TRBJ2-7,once,CASSTSGSQSYEQYF,TGTGCCAGCAGCACTAGCGGGAGCCAGTCCTACGAGCAGTACTTC
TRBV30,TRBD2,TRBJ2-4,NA,CAWNQPPSGGGIQYF,TGTGCCTGGAATCAACCCCCTAGCGGGGGGGGCATTCAGTACTTC
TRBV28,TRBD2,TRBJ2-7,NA,CASLTLASGTYEQYF,TGTGCCAGCCTCACCTTGGCTAGCGGGACCTACGAGCAGTACTTC
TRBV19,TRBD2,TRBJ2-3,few,CASSSPTSGGTDTQYF,TGTGCCAGTAGTAGCCCGACTAGCGGGGGAACAGATACGCAGTATTTT
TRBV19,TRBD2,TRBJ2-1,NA,CASSMMGGLAGGREQFF,TGTGCCAGTAGTATGATGGGAGGACTAGCGGGAGGTCGTGAGCAGTTCTTC
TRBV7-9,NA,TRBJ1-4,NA,CASSPTREKLFF,TGTGCCAGCAGCCCAACTCGAGAAAAACTGTTTTTT
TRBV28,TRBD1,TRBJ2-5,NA,CASSFSGTGGFETQYF,TGTGCCAGCAGTTTCTCCGGGACAGGGGGCTTTGAGACCCAGTACTTC
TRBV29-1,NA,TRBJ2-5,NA,CSVRQSGETQYF,TGCAGCGTTAGACAGTCCGGAGAGACCCAGTACTTC
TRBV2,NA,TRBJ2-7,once,CASAGTSWDYEQYF,TGTGCCAGCGCCGGGACTTCCTGGGACTACGAGCAGTACTTC
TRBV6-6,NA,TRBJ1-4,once,CASSTLGSLGEKLFF,TGTGCCAGCAGTACCCTAGGGAGCTTGGGTGAAAAACTGTTTTTT
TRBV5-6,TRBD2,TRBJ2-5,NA,CASSSFRLAGGLETQYF,TGTGCCAGCAGCTCATTTAGACTAGCGGGAGGGCTAGAGACCCAGTACTTC
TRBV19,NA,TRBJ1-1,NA,CASSPRGGNTEAFF,TGTGCCAGTAGCCCCAGGGGCGGGAACACTGAAGCTTTCTTT
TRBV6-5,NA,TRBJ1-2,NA,CASGSAGAGYGYTF,TGTGCCAGCGGATCCGCGGGGGCCGGCTATGGCTACACCTTC